This T cell receptor (beta chain) was captured in a study of identical twins. This clonotype was detected a few times. Template switching supplied a universal primer site; unique molecular identifiers were carried on the cDNA. From the 5' RACE reads, TCRdb called clonotypes with MiXCR, one entry per CDR3 protein. The sample includes about 340,000 distinct CDR3 sequences, 7% to 9.5% of them seen just once. The CDR3 has 13 residues. V was shortened by 2 bases and J by 7 bases, with 9 bases between the two germline ends. Germline values: CDR1 MGHDK, CDR2 SYGVNS. The chain is built from TRBV25-1 and TRBJ2-1; D not resolved. The sequencing sample was made of naive T cells sorted from blood. The clonotype originates from a woman between 45 and 65 years old in good health. The CDR3 loop is CASSEPDQNEQFF. The DNA of the CDR3 is TGTGCCAGCAGTGAACCTGACCAGAATGAGCAGTTCTTC.